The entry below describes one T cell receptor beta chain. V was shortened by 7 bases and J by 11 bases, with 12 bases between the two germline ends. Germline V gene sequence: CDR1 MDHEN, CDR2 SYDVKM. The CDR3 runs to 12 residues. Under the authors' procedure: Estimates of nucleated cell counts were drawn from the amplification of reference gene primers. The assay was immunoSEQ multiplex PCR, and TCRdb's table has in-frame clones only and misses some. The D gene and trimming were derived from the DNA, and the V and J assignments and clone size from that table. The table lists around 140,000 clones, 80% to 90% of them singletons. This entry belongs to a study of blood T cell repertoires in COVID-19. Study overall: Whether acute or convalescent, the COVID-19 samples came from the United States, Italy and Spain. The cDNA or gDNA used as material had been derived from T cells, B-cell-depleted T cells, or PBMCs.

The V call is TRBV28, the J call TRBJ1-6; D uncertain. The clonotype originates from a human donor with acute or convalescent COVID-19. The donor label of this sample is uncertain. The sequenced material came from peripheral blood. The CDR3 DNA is TGTGCCAGCAATCAAATCGGGGCACCCCTCCACTTT. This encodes CASNQIGAPLHF.